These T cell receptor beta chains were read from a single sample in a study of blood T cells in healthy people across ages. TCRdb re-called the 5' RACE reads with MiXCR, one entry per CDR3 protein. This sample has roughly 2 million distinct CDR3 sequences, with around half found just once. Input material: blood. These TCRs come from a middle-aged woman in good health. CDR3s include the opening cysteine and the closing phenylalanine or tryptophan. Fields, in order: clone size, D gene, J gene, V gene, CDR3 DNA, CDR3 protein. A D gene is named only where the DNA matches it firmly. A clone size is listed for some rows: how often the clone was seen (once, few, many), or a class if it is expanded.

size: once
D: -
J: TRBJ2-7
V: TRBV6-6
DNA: TGTGCCAGCAGCTCGACTACCAACGAGCAGTACTTC
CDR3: CASSSTTNEQYF

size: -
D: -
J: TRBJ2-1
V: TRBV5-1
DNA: TGCGCCAGCAGCTCACTCCCGACAGGCAATGAGCAGTTCTTC
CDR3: CASSSLPTGNEQFF

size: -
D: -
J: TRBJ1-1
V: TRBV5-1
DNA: TGCGCCAGCAGCTTGGAAACCGTCGGTAGCACTGAAGCTTTCTTT
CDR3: CASSLETVGSTEAFF

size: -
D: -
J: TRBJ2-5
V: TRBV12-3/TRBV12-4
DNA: TGTGCCAGCAGTTTGGTGCGTCTTCTCAGGGGCCAAGAGACCCAGTACTTC
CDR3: CASSLVRLLRGQETQYF

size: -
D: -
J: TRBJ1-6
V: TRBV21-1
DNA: TGTGCCAGCAGCAAAGCTGGCAGGGGGCTATCAGATTCACCCCTCCACTTT
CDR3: CASSKAGRGLSDSPLHF

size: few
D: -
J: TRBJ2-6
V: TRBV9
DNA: TGTGCCAGCAGAAATTACACTGGGGCCAACGTCCTGACTTTC
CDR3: CASRNYTGANVLTF

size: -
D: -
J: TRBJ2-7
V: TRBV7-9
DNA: TGTGCCAGCAGCGCAAGCAATAGGGCTCTCTACGAGCAGTACTTC
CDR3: CASSASNRALYEQYF

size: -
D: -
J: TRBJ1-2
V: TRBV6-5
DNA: TGTGCCAGCAGTTACTCGGGAGGGGTCTATGGCTACACCTTC
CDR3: CASSYSGGVYGYTF

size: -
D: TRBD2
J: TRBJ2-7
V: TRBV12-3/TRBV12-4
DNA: TGTGCCAGCAGTGGTTCAGGACTAGCGATTTCCGATGAGCAGTACTTC
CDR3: CASSGSGLAISDEQYF

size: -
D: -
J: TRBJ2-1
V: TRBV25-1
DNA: TGTGCCAGCAGTGAATGGGGGTTTGGGGACCCCAGCAATGAGCAGTTCTTC
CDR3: CASSEWGFGDPSNEQFF

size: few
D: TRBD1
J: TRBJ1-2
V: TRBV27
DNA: TGTGCCAGCAGTTTATATGGTGGGCAGGGGGAAGGCTACACCTTC
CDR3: CASSLYGGQGEGYTF

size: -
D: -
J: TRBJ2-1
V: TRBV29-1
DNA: TGCAGCGTTGCCCTTTCCTACAATGAGCAGTTCTTC
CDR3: CSVALSYNEQFF

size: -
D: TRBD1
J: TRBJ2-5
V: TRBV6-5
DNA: TGTGCCAGCAGTTACTCAGGGACAGAAGGGGAGACCCAGTACTTC
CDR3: CASSYSGTEGETQYF

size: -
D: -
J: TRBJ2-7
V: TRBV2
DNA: TGTGCCAGCTTGGGGGCGGTGGCCTACGAGCAGTACTTC
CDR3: CASLGAVAYEQYF

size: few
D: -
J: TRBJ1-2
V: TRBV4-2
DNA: TGTGCCAGCAGCCAAGAGGACAGCACAGACTATGGCTACACCTTC
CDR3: CASSQEDSTDYGYTF

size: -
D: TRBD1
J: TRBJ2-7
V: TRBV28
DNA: TGTGCCAGCAGTCCAACATCCTTGGGACAGGGGGAGATCGGAAGTTTCTACGAGCAGTACTTC
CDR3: CASSPTSLGQGEIGSFYEQYF

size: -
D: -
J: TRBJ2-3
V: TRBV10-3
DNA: TGTGCCATCAGGGTAGCGGCAGATACGCAGTATTTT
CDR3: CAIRVAADTQYF

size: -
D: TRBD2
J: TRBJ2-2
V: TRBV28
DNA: TGTGCCAGCCTAGCGGGCGTGAACACCGGGGAGCTGTTTTTT
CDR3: CASLAGVNTGELFF

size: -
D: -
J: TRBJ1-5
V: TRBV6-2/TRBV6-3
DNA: TGTGCCAGCGGGGAAATCGGCAATCAGCCCCAGCATTTT
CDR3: CASGEIGNQPQHF

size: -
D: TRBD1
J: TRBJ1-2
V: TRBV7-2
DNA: TGTGCCAGCAGCGCCCGGACAGGGTTTGGCTACACCTTC
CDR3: CASSARTGFGYTF

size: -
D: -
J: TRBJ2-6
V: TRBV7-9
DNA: TGTGCCAGCAGCTCCTCCTCACTAGCCCTCTCTGGGGCCAACGTCCTGACTTTC
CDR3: CASSSSSLALSGANVLTF

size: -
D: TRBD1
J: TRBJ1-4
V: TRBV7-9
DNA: TGTGCCAGCAGCTTTGACAGGGGGGCAACTAATGAAAAACTGTTTTTT
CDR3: CASSFDRGATNEKLFF

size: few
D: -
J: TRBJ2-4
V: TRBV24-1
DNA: TGTGCCACCAGTGATTCGCCGAGGGGCATTCAGTACTTC
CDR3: CATSDSPRGIQYF

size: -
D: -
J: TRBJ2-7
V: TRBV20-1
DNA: TGCAGTGCTAGACGCGGAGCCTCCTACGAGCAGTACTTC
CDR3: CSARRGASYEQYF

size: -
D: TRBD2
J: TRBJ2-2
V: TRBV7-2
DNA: TGTGCCAGCAGCCTTCCCCGCGGGGGATCCGCGAACACCGGGGAGCTGTTTTTT
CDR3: CASSLPRGGSANTGELFF

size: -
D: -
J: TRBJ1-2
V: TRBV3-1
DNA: TGTGCCAGCAGCCAAAGGACAGTGCAAAAGTATGGCTACACCTTC
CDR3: CASSQRTVQKYGYTF

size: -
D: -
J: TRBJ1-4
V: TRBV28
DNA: TGTGCCAGCAGTTTATTTCCGGGGGCAAGGGGAAATGAAAAACTGTTTTTT
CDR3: CASSLFPGARGNEKLFF

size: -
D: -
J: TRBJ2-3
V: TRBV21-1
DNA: TGTGCCAGCAGCAAAGACCCCACACTCGGGACGCCGGGAGATACGCAGTATTTT
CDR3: CASSKDPTLGTPGDTQYF

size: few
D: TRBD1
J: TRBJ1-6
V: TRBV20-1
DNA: TGCAGTGCAACAGGGGCCTCACCCCTCCACTTT
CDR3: CSATGASPLHF

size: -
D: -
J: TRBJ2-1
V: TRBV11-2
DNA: TGTGCCAGCAGCCCACCGAGCTCTAACTACAATGAGCAGTTCTTC
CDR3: CASSPPSSNYNEQFF

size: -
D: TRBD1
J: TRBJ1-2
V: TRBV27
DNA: TGTGCCAGCAGTTTCCTACCTACGACAGGGTCTAACTATGGCTACACCTTC
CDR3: CASSFLPTTGSNYGYTF

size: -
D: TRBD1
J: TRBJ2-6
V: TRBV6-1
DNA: TGTGCCAGCAGAGGGACAGCTGGGGCCAACGTCCTGACTTTC
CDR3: CASRGTAGANVLTF

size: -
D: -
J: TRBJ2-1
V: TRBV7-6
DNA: TGTGCCAGCAGCGCACACCGGGACAATGAGCAGTTCTTC
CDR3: CASSAHRDNEQFF

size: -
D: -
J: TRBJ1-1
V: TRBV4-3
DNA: TGCGCCAGCAGCCAATTTACTGCCAACACTGAAGCTTTCTTT
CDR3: CASSQFTANTEAFF

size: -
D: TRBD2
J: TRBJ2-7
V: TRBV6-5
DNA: TGTGCCAGCAGGGACACGGGGGGATCATACAATGAGCAGTACTTC
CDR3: CASRDTGGSYNEQYF

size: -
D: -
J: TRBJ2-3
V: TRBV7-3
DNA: TGTGCCAGCAGCTTAATCTGGCGGGGACATACAAGTTGGGAGGATACGCAGTATTTT
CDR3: CASSLIWRGHTSWEDTQYF

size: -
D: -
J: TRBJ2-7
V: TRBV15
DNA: TGTACCACCAGCAGAGACGGCAGGGCTTACGAGCAGTACTTC
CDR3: CTTSRDGRAYEQYF

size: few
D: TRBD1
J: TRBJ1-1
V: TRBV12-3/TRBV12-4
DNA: TGTGCCAGCAGCTCAGGGGGCTGGACTGAAGCTTTCTTT
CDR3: CASSSGGWTEAFF

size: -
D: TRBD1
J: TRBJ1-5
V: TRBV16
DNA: TGTGCCAGCAGCCAAGCCGGGACAGACGAAGTCAAGCCCCAGCATTTT
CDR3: CASSQAGTDEVKPQHF

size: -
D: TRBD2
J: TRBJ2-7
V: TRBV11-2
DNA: TGTGCCAGCAGCTTAATATCTAGCGGGGGTCCCGACGAGCAGTACTTC
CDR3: CASSLISSGGPDEQYF

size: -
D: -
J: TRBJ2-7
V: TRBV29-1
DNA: TGCAGCGCCACGGGGGCAGGGGATGACTACGAGCAGTACTTC
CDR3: CSATGAGDDYEQYF

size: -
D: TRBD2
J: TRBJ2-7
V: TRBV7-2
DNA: TGTGCCAGCAGCCCCCCGAGGACTAGCGGGGGCTCCTACGAGCAGTACTTC
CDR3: CASSPPRTSGGSYEQYF

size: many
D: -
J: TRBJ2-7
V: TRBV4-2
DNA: TGTGCCAGCAGCCCCAGGATAAACTCCTACGAGCAGTACTTC
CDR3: CASSPRINSYEQYF

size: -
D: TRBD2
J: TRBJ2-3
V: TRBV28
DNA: TGTGCCAGCCTCAGGGGCGGGGGGCCCCGCACAGATACGCAGTATTTT
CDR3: CASLRGGGPRTDTQYF

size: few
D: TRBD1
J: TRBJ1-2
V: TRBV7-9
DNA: TGTGCCAGCAGCGCCGGGACAGGGGGAGGCTACACCTTC
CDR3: CASSAGTGGGYTF

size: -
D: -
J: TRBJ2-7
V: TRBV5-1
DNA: TGCGCCAGCAGCACGGACTACGTCGAGCAGTACTTC
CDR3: CASSTDYVEQYF

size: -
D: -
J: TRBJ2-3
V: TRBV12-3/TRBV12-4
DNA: TGTGCCAGCAGTCCATCGGACTACACAGATACGCAGTATTTT
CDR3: CASSPSDYTDTQYF

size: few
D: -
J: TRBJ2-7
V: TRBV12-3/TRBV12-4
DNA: TGTGCCAGCAGTCCTTACAGACAGGTCGCGTCAGAGCAGTACTTC
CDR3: CASSPYRQVASEQYF

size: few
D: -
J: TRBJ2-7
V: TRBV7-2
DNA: TGTGCCAGCAGCTCCCGGACATTCTCCTACGAGCAGTACTTC
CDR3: CASSSRTFSYEQYF

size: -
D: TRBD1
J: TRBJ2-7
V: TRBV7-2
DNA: TGTGCCAGCAGCCGACCGACAGGGGACGAGCAGTACTTC
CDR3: CASSRPTGDEQYF

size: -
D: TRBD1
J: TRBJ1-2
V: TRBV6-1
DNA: TGTGCCAGCAGTGAACCCGGGGACAGCGGGAACTATGGCTACACCTTC
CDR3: CASSEPGDSGNYGYTF

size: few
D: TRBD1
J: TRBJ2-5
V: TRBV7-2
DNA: TGTGCCAGCAGAAGACAGGGGTCGAGCCGAGAGCAGTACTTC
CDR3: CASRRQGSSREQYF

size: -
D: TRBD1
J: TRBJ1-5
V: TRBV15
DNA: TGTGCCACCAGCTCTCTCCCGGGACAGGGGGGTGGACAGCCCCAGCATTTT
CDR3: CATSSLPGQGGGQPQHF

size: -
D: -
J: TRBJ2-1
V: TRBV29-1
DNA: TGCAGCGCTGATAGCCCAAAGTCCTTGGGTGAGCAGTTCTTC
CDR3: CSADSPKSLGEQFF

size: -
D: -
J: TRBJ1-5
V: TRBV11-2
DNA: TGTGCCAGCAGCTTAGAGGGACCACCCCTTAGTCAGCCCCAGCATTTT
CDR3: CASSLEGPPLSQPQHF

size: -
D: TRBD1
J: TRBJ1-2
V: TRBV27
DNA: TGTGCCAGCAGTGACAGGGGGCGCGACTATGGCTACACCTTC
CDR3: CASSDRGRDYGYTF

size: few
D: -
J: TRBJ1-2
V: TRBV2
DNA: TGTGCCAGCAGTGTGGGACTCAGTAACTATGGCTACACCTTC
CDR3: CASSVGLSNYGYTF

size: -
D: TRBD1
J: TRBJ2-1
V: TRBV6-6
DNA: TGTGCCAGCATATTCGACAGGGATCACAATGAGCAGTTCTTC
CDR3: CASIFDRDHNEQFF